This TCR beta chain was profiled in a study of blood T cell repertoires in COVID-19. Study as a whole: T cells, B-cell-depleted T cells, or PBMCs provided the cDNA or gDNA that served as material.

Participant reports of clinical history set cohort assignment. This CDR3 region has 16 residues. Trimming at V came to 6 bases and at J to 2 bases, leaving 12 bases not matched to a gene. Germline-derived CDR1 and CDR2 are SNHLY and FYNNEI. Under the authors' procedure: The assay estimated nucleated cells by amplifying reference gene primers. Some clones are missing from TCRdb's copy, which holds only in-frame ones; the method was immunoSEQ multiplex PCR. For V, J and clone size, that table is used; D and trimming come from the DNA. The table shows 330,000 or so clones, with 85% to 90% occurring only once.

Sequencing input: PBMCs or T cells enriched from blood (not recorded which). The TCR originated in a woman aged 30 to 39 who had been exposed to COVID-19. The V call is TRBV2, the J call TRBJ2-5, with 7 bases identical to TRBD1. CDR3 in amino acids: CASRARTGKTQETQYF. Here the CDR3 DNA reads TGTGCCAGCAGAGCCAGGACAGGAAAAACTCAAGAGACCCAGTACTTC.